This note documents a single T cell receptor (beta chain) sequence. The antigen remains unidentified. The source of the sample is a study of cytomegalovirus exposure and HLA in healthy donors. Study-wide findings and caveats: It has been reported that TCR beta sequences accurately predicted the HLA-A and HLA-B alleles of most subjects. Per a prior analysis, the majority of TCR beta V segments were productive roughly 90% or roughly 30% of the time.

Germline V gene sequence: CDR1 SGHNT, CDR2 YYREEE (reference sequence). The CDR3 contains 12 residues. V was cut by 4 bases and J by 6 bases, with 11 bases left in between. The PCR contained 60 Vbeta and 13 Jbeta primers. This table comes from immunoSEQ multiplex PCR, and its TCRdb copy is limited to in-frame clones, with some not included. The sample consists of about 98,000 clones, about 81% of them appearing once. The V gene is TRBV5-4, the J gene TRBJ2-7; D unresolved. Input material: PBMCs. This TCR was sampled from a middle-aged man in good health and CMV-seronegative. CDR3 protein: CASSRSPLEQYF. DNA of the CDR3: TGTGCCAGCAGCCGGTCCCCGCTCGAGCAGTACTTC.